This paragraph reports one T cell receptor beta chain. Germline-derived CDR1 and CDR2 are SGDLS and YYNGEE. The CDR3 covers 17 residues. V lost 0 bases to trimming and J lost 2 bases; unmatched junction nucleotides: 5. The data were taken from a study of blood T cell repertoires in COVID-19. As for the study in general: Two consecutive negative NP/OP PCR tests, clearance, or resolved symptoms defined Cohort 3 recovery.

Per the study methods: How many nucleated cells were present was estimated from reference gene primer amplification. Method: immunoSEQ multiplex PCR; TCRdb's copy keeps in-frame clones and lacks some. The V and J calls and clone size come from that table; D and trimming were worked out from the DNA. Here the sample spans approximately 150,000 clones, 79% being singletons. The gene calls are TRBV9 and TRBJ2-5; 12 bases map to TRBD2. The clonotype comes from a woman between 70 and 85 years old in a cohort exposed to, infected with or recovered from COVID-19 (not recorded which). Source material: PBMCs or T cells enriched from blood (not recorded which). As DNA, the CDR3 is TGTGCCAGCAGCGTAGTCCCCGGGACTAGCGGGCAAGAGACCCAGTACTTC. Protein: CASSVVPGTSGQETQYF.